The next 2 T cell receptor beta chains were all read from a single sample in a study of liver allograft versus peripheral blood T cells. As for the study in general: Liver transplant recipients had T cell receptor repertoires compared between transplanted liver and peripheral blood.

TCRdb reprocessed the reads with MiXCR, giving one entry per CDR3 protein. Of approximately 15,000 distinct CDR3 sequences listed, around 23% are singletons. The source of these receptors is a human patient who had a liver transplant. Some T cells may be graft donor cells.

The rearrangement joins TRBV20-1 to TRBJ1-5; 7 bases match TRBD1. Germline loops: CDR1 DFQATT, CDR2 SNEGSKA (reference sequence). The CDR3 loop spans 12 amino acids. The trim removed 7 bases at V and 6 bases at J, leaving 6 bases unmatched. The CDR3 here is CSVTGNGQPQHF. The CDR3 DNA is TGCAGTGTGACAGGGAATGGTCAGCCCCAGCATTTT.

The chain recombines TRBV11-2 with TRBJ2-7; TRBD2 aligns across 7 bases. CDR1 SGHAT and CDR2 FQNNGV come from the germline V gene. The CDR3 loop spans 13 amino acids. With V trimmed by 2 bases and J by 5 bases, 3 bases remained unmatched. This CDR3 reads CASSLTGGHEQYF. In DNA form, the CDR3 reads TGTGCCAGCAGCTTAACGGGGGGACACGAGCAGTACTTC.